These 10 T cell receptor beta chains originate from one sample sequenced in a study of cytomegalovirus exposure and HLA in healthy donors. A multiplex PCR was run with 60 Vbeta primers and 13 Jbeta primers. Some clones are missing from TCRdb's copy, which holds only in-frame ones; the method was immunoSEQ multiplex PCR. The table lists tens of thousands of clones, around 85% of them singletons. The source material was PBMCs. Receptors originate from a man aged 25-40 years in good health and CMV-seronegative.

This clone was seen only once. The V call is TRBV6-5, the J call TRBJ2-7, with 7 bases that match TRBD2. The trim removed 7 bases at V and 0 bases at J, leaving 9 bases unmatched. The CDR3 has 15 residues. Germline lookup yields CDR1 MNHEY and CDR2 SVGAGI. CDR3 amino acids: CASTTVASGSYEQYF. DNA of the CDR3: TGTGCCAGCACTACGGTGGCTAGCGGCTCCTACGAGCAGTACTTC.

V usage is TRBV27 and J usage is TRBJ1-6, with TRBD1 matching over 8 bases. The CDR3 totals 18 residues. J was trimmed by 0 bases and V by 6 bases; bases with no gene match: 10. Germline lookup yields CDR1 MNHEY and CDR2 SMNVEV (reference sequence). DNA of the CDR3: TGTGCCAGCAGGGCTGACAGGGGATGGGACTCCTATAATTCACCCCTCCACTTT. It yields the protein CASRADRGWDSYNSPLHF.

The rearrangement uses TRBV19 and TRBJ1-1; TRBD1 might be the D (6 bases). The V end lost 2 bases, the J end lost 6 bases, and 13 bases lay between the germline ends. The CDR3 spans 14 residues. Germline lookup yields CDR1 LNHDA and CDR2 SQIVND (reference sequence). In nucleotides, the CDR3 is TGTGCCAGTAGTATAAGACAGGCCGGACCTGAAGCTTTCTTT. It translates to CASSIRQAGPEAFF.

The chain recombines TRBV10-3 with TRBJ2-5; 12 positions match TRBD1. CDR3 length: 15 residues. Germline trimming cut 6 bases from V and 0 bases from J; bases unmatched to any gene: 2. Germline values: CDR1 ENHRY, CDR2 SYGVKD. The DNA of the CDR3 is TGTGCCATCAGGGGGACAGGGGGCAACCAAGAGACCCAGTACTTC. As protein: CAIRGTGGNQETQYF.

J is TRBJ2-3 and V is TRBV6-6, with D tentatively TRBD1 (5 bases). The CDR3 loop spans 16 amino acids. V was cut by 2 bases and J by 2 bases, with 14 bases left in between. From germline, CDR1 is MNHNY and CDR2 SVGAGI (reference sequence). CDR3 in amino acids: CASSYGHRQFTDTQYF. The CDR3 nucleotides are TGTGCCAGCAGTTACGGACACAGGCAATTCACAGATACGCAGTATTTT.

CDR3 in amino acids: CASSFLGLPSSYEQYF. The CDR3 coding sequence is TGCGCCAGCAGCTTTCTGGGACTACCGAGCTCCTACGAGCAGTACTTC. This chain uses TRBV5-1 with TRBJ2-7, with 7 nucleotides matching TRBD2. The J segment lost 0 bases and the V segment lost 2 bases, leaving 8 bases of the junction unmatched. Germline CDR1 and CDR2: SGHRS and YFSETQ. The CDR3 has 16 residues. The entire variable domain, with the rest obtained from reference TRBV5-1 and TRBJ2-7, is as follows: KAGVTQTPRYLIKTRGQQVTLSCSPISGHRSVSWYQQTPGQGLQFLFEYFSETQRNKGNFPGRFSGRQFSNSRSEMNVSTLELGDSALYLCASSFLGLPSSYEQYFGPGTRLTVT.

The chain uses TRBV5-1 and TRBJ1-1; 9 nucleotides match TRBD1. CDR1 is SGHRS, CDR2 YFSETQ, per germline. J was trimmed by 0 bases and V by 0 bases; bases with no gene match: 12. The CDR3 sequence is 19 residues long. The CDR3 DNA reads TGCGCCAGCAGCTTGGGGGAGGGACAGGGATTTACTCTGAACACTGAAGCTTTCTTT. Protein sequence: CASSLGEGQGFTLNTEAFF.

This chain links TRBV6-1 with TRBJ1-5; 7 bases map to TRBD1. This CDR3 has 13 residues. V dropped 4 bases and J dropped 5; count of bases not matched to a gene: 2. The germline CDR1 and CDR2 sequences are MNHNS and SASEGT. CDR3 in amino acids: CASSGDRDQPQHF. CDR3 DNA: TGTGCCAGCAGTGGGGACAGAGATCAGCCCCAGCATTTT.

The chain is built from TRBV19 and TRBJ2-1; tentatively, D is TRBD2 (7 bases). This CDR3 comprises 17 residues. V was pared by 7 bases and J by 2 bases, with 21 bases between. In germline, CDR1 is LNHDA, CDR2 SQIVND (reference sequence). DNA for the CDR3: TGTGCCAGTAACAAGGGAGGGGGGCTGGTTGCCTACAATGAGCAGTTCTTC. Its protein product is CASNKGGGLVAYNEQFF.

The table lists this clone with a count of one. The rearrangement uses TRBV14 and TRBJ2-2, with D hard to call. Germline lookup yields CDR1 SGHDN and CDR2 FVKESK. CDR3 length: 15 residues. V lost 0 bases, J lost 6 bases, and 11 bases lay in between. In DNA, the CDR3 is TGTGCCAGCAGCCAAGATGTCGGTCTCTCCGGGGAGCTGTTTTTT. Encoded protein: CASSQDVGLSGELFF.